This T cell receptor beta chain emerged from a study of control samples from healthy donors and cancer patients. The protocol was immunoSEQ multiplex PCR, while the TCRdb copy is restricted to in-frame clones and leaves out a portion. Among 70,000 to 100,000 clones listed, roughly nine tenths were seen once. The CDR3 is 13 amino acids. The V gene is TRBV21-1, the J gene TRBJ2-1. TRBV21-1 is noted as a pseudogene. Material: blood. The TCR comes from a man aged 50-59 years in good health. This CDR3 reads CASSGRGNNEQFF. The CDR3 DNA follows: TGTGCCAGCAGCGGTCGTGGGAACAATGAGCAGTTCTTC.